The source of this T cell receptor (beta chain) is a study of shared clonotypes between healthy human individuals. Naive-designated CD8 cells lacked CD45RO, were positively enriched for CCR7, and omitted terminally differentiated effector memory CD45RA+ cells. Data came from immunoSEQ multiplex PCR; TCRdb stores just in-frame clones and leaves some out. The table includes roughly 2.1 million clones, about 92% detected once. Study-wide findings and caveats: Generation probabilities were higher for clonotypes shared across all four sorted-subset donors than for unshared ones. In having few donors, the study represented limited genetic and exposure-history diversity.

A remark on this clone: The antigen is not known.

The CDR3 is made up of 14 amino acids. CDR1 and CDR2 from the germline V gene are SGHDT and YYEEEE. The V and J ends lost 0 bases and 9 bases respectively, with 13 bases between them. The chain links TRBV5-6 to TRBJ2-1; possible D gene TRBD2, 6 bases. The source material was naive CD8+ T cells from PBMCs. This receptor was identified in a man in his late teens or twenties in good health. Some clones in this sample may be carry-over from other donors' samples. Here the CDR3 DNA reads TGTGCCAGCAGCTTGGGCGGGATCTTAGCTGAGCAGTTCTTC. Amino acids: CASSLGGILAEQFF.